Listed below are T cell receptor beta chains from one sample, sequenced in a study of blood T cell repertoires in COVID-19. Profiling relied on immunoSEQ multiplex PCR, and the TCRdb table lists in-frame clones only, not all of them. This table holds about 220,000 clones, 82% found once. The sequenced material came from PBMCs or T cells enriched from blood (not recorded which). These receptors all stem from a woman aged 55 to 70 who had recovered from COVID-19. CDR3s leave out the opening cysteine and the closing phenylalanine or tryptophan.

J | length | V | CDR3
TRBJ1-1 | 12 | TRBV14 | ASSLLTGRPEAF
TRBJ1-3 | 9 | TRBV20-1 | SASPADTIY
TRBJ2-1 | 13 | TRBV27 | ASSLSPSGGNEQF
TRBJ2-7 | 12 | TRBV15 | ATQRDRTSYEQY
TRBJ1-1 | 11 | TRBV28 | ASRPTLNTEAF
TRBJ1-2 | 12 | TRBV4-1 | ASSQLQGPPGYT
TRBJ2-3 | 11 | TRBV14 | ASSQTGIDTQY
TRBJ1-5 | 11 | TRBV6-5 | ASSYERGQPQH
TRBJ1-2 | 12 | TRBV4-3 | ASSQGGPSYGYT
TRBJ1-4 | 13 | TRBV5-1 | ASSLATRVNEKLF
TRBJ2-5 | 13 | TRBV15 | ATSRVKGPQETQY
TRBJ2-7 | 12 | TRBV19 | ASSKPTGTGEQY
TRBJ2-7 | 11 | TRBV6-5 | ASSTSGRAGQY
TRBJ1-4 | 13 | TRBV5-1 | ASSTGQGPNEKLF
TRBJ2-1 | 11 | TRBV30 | AWSQLARNEQF
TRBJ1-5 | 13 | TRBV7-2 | ASSFATGASQPQH
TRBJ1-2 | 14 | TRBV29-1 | SVFPDRSRDYDGYT
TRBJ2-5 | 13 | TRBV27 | ASSPRTSGRETQY
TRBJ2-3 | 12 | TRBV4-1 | ASSQGSRGQTQY